The 8 T cell receptor beta chains reported below all come from one sample, sequenced in a study of shared clonotypes between healthy human individuals. Using immunoSEQ multiplex PCR, the repertoire was profiled, and TCRdb retains in-frame clones only, with some absent. The sample lists around 2,000,000 clones, around 96% seen once, with less than 1.5% in the top ten. Naive CD8 cells were CD45RO-negative, positively selected for CCR7, excluding terminally differentiated effector memory CD45RA+ cells. The material sequenced was naive CD8+ T cells sorted from blood. These receptors came from a man aged 18 to 30 in good health.

The chain links TRBV29-1 to TRBJ2-7; possible D gene TRBD1, 5 bases. Per germline, CDR1 SQVTM and CDR2 ANQGSEA. The ends were cut back, 0 bases at V and 6 bases at J, with 18 bases in the middle. This CDR3 spans 15 amino acids. The CDR3 is CSVEDIVPGYREQYF. The DNA of the CDR3 is TGCAGCGTTGAAGATATCGTCCCAGGGTACCGCGAGCAGTACTTC.

To note about this clone: Other DNA sequences in this specimen translate into the identical CDR3. The genes are TRBV5-4 and TRBJ1-2; D not resolved. Per the germline V gene, CDR1 is SGHNT and CDR2 is YYREEE (reference sequence). Trimming pared 2 bases from V and 3 bases from J, leaving 5 bases between. CDR3 length: 12 residues. The CDR3 nucleotides are TGTGCCAGCAGCTTCCCTGACTATGGCTACACCTTC. Protein: CASSFPDYGYTF.

The gene calls are TRBV9 and TRBJ1-1; D is unresolved. Germline V gene lookup returns CDR1 SGDLS and CDR2 YYNGEE. CDR3 size: 14 residues. Trimming stripped 0 bases from V and 6 bases from J, with 12 bases between. The DNA of the CDR3 is TGTGCCAGCAGCGTAGTTTTCGGAAGCTCTGAAGCTTTCTTT. Residues: CASSVVFGSSEAFF.

The chain recombines TRBV7-9 with TRBJ1-1; D is perhaps TRBD1 (5 bases). V lost 5 bases and J 3 bases, leaving 10 bases between the germline ends. Germline lookup yields CDR1 SEHNR and CDR2 FQNEAQ (reference sequence). CDR3 length equals 13 residues. CDR3 amino acids: CASSGGLYTEAFF. The CDR3 DNA reads as TGTGCCAGCAGCGGGGGACTTTACACTGAAGCTTTCTTT.

This clone was picked up one time. The chain links TRBV4-1 to TRBJ2-7; TRBD1 agrees at 9 bases. Germline V gene sequence: CDR1 MGHRA, CDR2 YSYEKL. Trimming removed 1 base from V and 2 bases from J; junction bases left unmatched: 3. This CDR3 spans 15 amino acids. The CDR3 protein is CASSQGTGVPYEQYF. In nucleotides, the CDR3 is TGCGCCAGCAGCCAAGGGACAGGGGTCCCCTACGAGCAGTACTTC.

The J gene is TRBJ1-5, the V gene TRBV10-2; 7 bases align to TRBD1. The CDR3 has 14 residues. J lost 7 bases, V lost 7 bases, and 10 bases had no gene match. CDR1 and CDR2 from the germline V gene are WSHSY and SAAADI. The CDR3, as DNA: TGCGCCAGCATGGGTGATACAGGGGTCCAGCCCCAGCATTTT. Its translation is CASMGDTGVQPQHF.

This clone has a single count. The chain carries TRBV2 and TRBJ1-5; TRBD1 matches at 8 bases. The V segment lost 7 bases and the J segment 5 bases; nucleotides outside the gene matches: 13. CDR3 length: 16 residues. Germline CDR1 SNHLY, CDR2 FYNNEI. CDR3 residues: CASTVEKGTGDQPQHF. For the CDR3, the DNA is TGTGCCAGCACCGTGGAGAAGGGGACAGGAGATCAGCCCCAGCATTTT.

The V gene is TRBV7-9, the J gene TRBJ1-1; perhaps TRBD1 as D (5 bases). V gave up 1 base and J gave up 4 bases, with 13 bases separating them. The germline CDR1 and CDR2 sequences are SEHNR and FQNEAQ (reference sequence). This CDR3 comprises 15 residues. The CDR3 here is CASSLVGGDGTEAFF. The CDR3 coding sequence is TGTGCCAGCAGCTTAGTTGGGGGGGACGGCACTGAAGCTTTCTTT.